A selection of T cell receptor beta chains follows, all from one sample in a study of blood T cell repertoires in COVID-19. Data came from immunoSEQ multiplex PCR; TCRdb stores just in-frame clones and leaves some out. The table includes 200,000 or so clones, more than 70% detected once. The material sequenced was peripheral blood. These TCRs come from a woman in her sixties or seventies with acute or convalescent COVID-19. Each CDR3 is given with its conserved first and last residue. The order of the fields is J gene, V gene, D gene, clone size, CDR3 DNA, CDR3 protein. D genes are given only for firm matches. Size is omitted from some rows. Given values are once, few, many or a class for expanded clones.

j_call: TRBJ2-7
v_call: TRBV6-6
d_call: TRBD2
clone_size: .
cdr3_nt: TGTGCCAGCAGTACTAGCGGGGGGAACTCCTACGAGCAGTACTTC
cdr3_aa: CASSTSGGNSYEQYF

j_call: TRBJ2-1
v_call: TRBV10-3
d_call: TRBD1
clone_size: .
cdr3_nt: TGTGCCATCAGTTATGGACAGGGCGGAGGCAATGAGCAGTTCTTC
cdr3_aa: CAISYGQGGGNEQFF

j_call: TRBJ1-4
v_call: TRBV19
d_call: .
clone_size: .
cdr3_nt: TGTGCCAGTAGTATAGACAGAAGGGAGAAACTGTTTTTT
cdr3_aa: CASSIDRREKLFF

j_call: TRBJ1-4
v_call: TRBV4-3
d_call: .
clone_size: .
cdr3_nt: TGCGCCAGCAGCAAATCAGGGTTGGTTAATGAAAAACTGTTTTTT
cdr3_aa: CASSKSGLVNEKLFF

j_call: TRBJ2-2
v_call: TRBV7-3
d_call: TRBD2
clone_size: .
cdr3_nt: TGTGCCAGCAGCTTAACCCAGCGGGGGGAAACCGGGGAGCTGTTTTTT
cdr3_aa: CASSLTQRGETGELFF

j_call: TRBJ1-2
v_call: TRBV2
d_call: .
clone_size: .
cdr3_nt: TGTGCCAGCAGCGTACTGACAGACTCCTATGGCTACACCTTC
cdr3_aa: CASSVLTDSYGYTF

j_call: TRBJ1-2
v_call: TRBV19
d_call: TRBD1
clone_size: .
cdr3_nt: TGTGCCAGTACCTCGACAGGGACGGTTAACTATGGCTACACCTTC
cdr3_aa: CASTSTGTVNYGYTF

j_call: TRBJ2-4
v_call: TRBV5-5
d_call: .
clone_size: .
cdr3_nt: TGTGCCAGCAGCCCTTTTGACGGAGTAGCCAAAAACATTCAGTACTTC
cdr3_aa: CASSPFDGVAKNIQYF

j_call: TRBJ2-2
v_call: TRBV13
d_call: .
clone_size: .
cdr3_nt: TGTGCCAGCAGCTTAGGGGCCCGAGGGACCGGGGAGCTGTTTTTT
cdr3_aa: CASSLGARGTGELFF

j_call: TRBJ1-1
v_call: TRBV28
d_call: TRBD1
clone_size: .
cdr3_nt: TGTGCCAGCAGCCGAAATTACAGGGGGCCCCGGATCTTT
cdr3_aa: CASSRNYRGPRIF

j_call: TRBJ2-2
v_call: TRBV18
d_call: TRBD2
clone_size: .
cdr3_nt: TGTGCCAGCTCACCACCACTAGCGGGGAACACCGGGGAGCTGTTTTTT
cdr3_aa: CASSPPLAGNTGELFF

j_call: TRBJ2-2
v_call: TRBV11-3
d_call: .
clone_size: .
cdr3_nt: TGTGCCAGCAGCTTAGAGCAGGGGTGGACCGGGGAGCTGTTTTTT
cdr3_aa: CASSLEQGWTGELFF

j_call: TRBJ1-4
v_call: TRBV7-2
d_call: .
clone_size: .
cdr3_nt: TGTGCCAGCAGCCCAGGACAGTTCGGTAATGAAAAACTGTTTTTT
cdr3_aa: CASSPGQFGNEKLFF

j_call: TRBJ2-2
v_call: TRBV10-1
d_call: .
clone_size: .
cdr3_nt: TGCGCCACGGGGTTGAGCACCGGGGAGCTGTTTTTT
cdr3_aa: CATGLSTGELFF

j_call: TRBJ2-1
v_call: TRBV4-1
d_call: .
clone_size: .
cdr3_nt: TGCGCCAGCAGCCCCATCCTGGGACTCGGATACAATGAGCAGTTCTTC
cdr3_aa: CASSPILGLGYNEQFF

j_call: TRBJ2-3
v_call: TRBV3-1/TRBV3-2
d_call: TRBD2
clone_size: .
cdr3_nt: TGTGCCAGCAGCCAAGAGGGTACTAGCGGGAGTTCTGCAGATACGCAGTATTTT
cdr3_aa: CASSQEGTSGSSADTQYF

j_call: TRBJ2-1
v_call: TRBV7-2
d_call: .
clone_size: .
cdr3_nt: TGTGCCAGCAGCGCCGGCAGGGGAAATTACAATGAGCAGTTCTTC
cdr3_aa: CASSAGRGNYNEQFF

j_call: TRBJ2-1
v_call: TRBV5-4
d_call: TRBD2
clone_size: few
cdr3_nt: TGTGCCAGCAGCTTGCTCGCGGGGGGGCCCAATGAGCAGTTCTTC
cdr3_aa: CASSLLAGGPNEQFF

j_call: TRBJ1-5
v_call: TRBV6-5
d_call: .
clone_size: .
cdr3_nt: TGTGCCAGTTCAGCGGAGGGGCTCGATCAGCCCCAGCATTTT
cdr3_aa: CASSAEGLDQPQHF

j_call: TRBJ1-5
v_call: TRBV5-5
d_call: .
clone_size: .
cdr3_nt: TGTGCCAGCAGCTTGGCCCGGGGTTACAATCAGCCCCAGCATTTT
cdr3_aa: CASSLARGYNQPQHF

j_call: TRBJ2-7
v_call: TRBV7-2
d_call: .
clone_size: .
cdr3_nt: TGTGCCAGCAGCCTAACGAACTACGAGCAGTACTTC
cdr3_aa: CASSLTNYEQYF

j_call: TRBJ1-1
v_call: TRBV7-9
d_call: .
clone_size: .
cdr3_nt: TGTGCCAGCAGCCTCACGGGCGGCCAGACTATTGAAGCTTTCTTT
cdr3_aa: CASSLTGGQTIEAFF

j_call: TRBJ1-3
v_call: TRBV4-1
d_call: .
clone_size: .
cdr3_nt: TGCGCCAGCAGCCACGTAGGAGGGGCTGGAAACACCATATATTTT
cdr3_aa: CASSHVGGAGNTIYF

j_call: TRBJ1-2
v_call: TRBV5-1
d_call: TRBD1
clone_size: .
cdr3_nt: TGCGCCAGCAGTCAAGTCTTGCGGGACAGAGATGGCTACACCTTC
cdr3_aa: CASSQVLRDRDGYTF

j_call: TRBJ2-2
v_call: TRBV30
d_call: TRBD1
clone_size: few
cdr3_nt: TGTGCCTGGAGTGTACGTAGGGGGACAGGTAACACCGGGGAGCTGTTTTTT
cdr3_aa: CAWSVRRGTGNTGELFF

j_call: TRBJ1-4
v_call: TRBV6-5
d_call: .
clone_size: .
cdr3_nt: TGTGCCACCTTACAACCGACACCCGAAAAACTGTTTTTT
cdr3_aa: CATLQPTPEKLFF

j_call: TRBJ1-2
v_call: TRBV25-1
d_call: .
clone_size: .
cdr3_nt: TGTGCCAGCAGTCCTGACTGGTCGATCTATGGCTACACCTTC
cdr3_aa: CASSPDWSIYGYTF

j_call: TRBJ1-1
v_call: TRBV6-6
d_call: TRBD1
clone_size: once
cdr3_nt: TGTGCCAGCAGTTACCCGGGACAGGGTAGCACTGAAGCTTTCTTT
cdr3_aa: CASSYPGQGSTEAFF

j_call: TRBJ1-4
v_call: TRBV13
d_call: TRBD1
clone_size: .
cdr3_nt: TGTGCCAGCAGCTTAGGTGACAGGGGGAGTGAAAAACTGTTTTTT
cdr3_aa: CASSLGDRGSEKLFF

j_call: TRBJ2-2
v_call: TRBV29-1
d_call: TRBD2
clone_size: .
cdr3_nt: TGCAGCGTGGTGGGCGGGGGTTACACCGGGGAGCTGTTTTTT
cdr3_aa: CSVVGGGYTGELFF

j_call: TRBJ1-3
v_call: TRBV30
d_call: .
clone_size: .
cdr3_nt: TGTGCCTGGAGTCCTTGGACAGTTCGGGCTGGAAACACCATATATTTT
cdr3_aa: CAWSPWTVRAGNTIYF